The present T cell receptor beta chain was sequenced within a study of graft-versus-host responses after intestinal transplantation (dated by TCRdb to the early 2020s). Regarding the study in general: Recipients received multivisceral, liver-intestinal, or isolated intestinal transplants. Every recipient was given anti-thymocyte globulin induction, then maintenance tacrolimus and steroids for around three years. After intestinal transplantation, graft-versus-host and host-versus-graft alloreactive T cell clones were followed in the graft, circulation and bone marrow using bulk TCR-beta CDR3 sequencing. To identify alloreactive clones, pre-transplant mixed lymphocyte reaction products were sequenced and then compared with unstimulated pre-transplant donor and recipient T cells. The cohort enrolled about two dozen intestinal transplant recipients, one of whom was a retransplant, and a few patients without pretransplant specimens were excluded. Donor T cell macrochimerism was defined as a peak of at least 4% donor T cells among recipient peripheral blood mononuclear cells. Rather than being sequenced by the commercial service, samples from a few later patients were sequenced in-house on an Illumina MiSeq and processed with MiXCR. The paper's findings and limits, for the study overall: In the allografts of patients with donor T cell macrochimerism, GvH to HvG T cell clonal ratios were high. GvH clones turned up in recipient bone marrow, with some appearing earlier in ileal mucosa or blood, a pattern consistent with an intestinal mucosal origin. The relatively low number and heterogeneity of intestinal transplant patients limited the conclusions. Early after transplant, peak levels of circulating GvH clones were associated with declines in HvG clones.

CDR1 and CDR2, per the germline V gene (reference sequence), are SEHNR and FQNEAQ. Reading from cysteine to phenylalanine, the CDR3 counts 14 amino acids. The kept DNA is CDR3 alone, 42 bases in frame from the first base. V was cut back by 7 bases and J by 1 base, leaving a gap of 14 bases between them. Of note for this clone: This clone's antigen is unknown. Within one base of it there is no much larger clone, and no base qualities were kept.

Reading the label with the study, this specimen's time point is: cells obtained before transplantation from donor or recipient. CD3+CD4+ and CD3+CD8+ populations were FACS-sorted from unstimulated pre-transplant donor and recipient cells taken from spleen or lymph nodes. Preparation of the library involved the immunoSEQ multiplex PCR assay. For most patients, genomic DNA was isolated using the Qiagen DNeasy Blood and Tissue Kit and was shipped frozen to Adaptive Biotechnologies for TCR sequencing. For most patients, genomic DNA was subjected to high-throughput TCR-beta CDR3 sequencing by Adaptive Biotechnologies. The study's processing was this. Adaptive's ImmunoSEQ software was the source of the TCR sequencing data for 18 patients, while three other patients were processed with MiXCR and VDJtools. CD4 versus CD8 sorting errors were corrected by removing sequences found in both subsets at a frequency ratio below 5:1. Because the origin of CDR3 nucleotide sequences shared between donor and recipient could not be assigned, those sequences were removed. At least 2-fold expansion over unstimulated cells and a minimum CFSE-low frequency of 0.002% (template counts) or 0.001% (read counts) were required for clones to be classified as alloreactive. Clones were considered mappable if detected in sequenced pre-transplant spleen, lymph node, or MLR CFSE-low populations of the donor or recipient. The cumulative frequency of alloreactive clones was calculated as a percentage of all sequences, weighted by copy number. This is the immuneACCESS table as TCRdb keeps it, with only in-frame sequences that have V and J called. A part of the clones is gone; compared with another copy, unresolved V genes explain less than half, and the rest is unexplained. For V, J and clone size, that table is used; D and trimming come from the DNA. The sample table shows around 100,000 clones, and over 75% are seen once. About 0.95% of the sample is taken by the ten largest.

The chain employs TRBV7-9 and TRBJ2-7; a weak D assignment points to TRBD2 (6 bases agree). The source of this sequence is a human donor who was the organ donor for an intestinal transplant. This specimen was unstimulated CD4+ T cells sorted from spleen or lymph node cells, taken before transplant. The nucleotide sequence reads as follows: TGTGCCAGCACCAGACGGCGGGAATCCTACGAGCAGTACTTC. This sequence encodes CASTRRRESYEQYF.